Each of the 13 T cell receptor beta chains below was sequenced from the same sample in a study of CD8 T cells in ankylosing spondylitis. TCRdb called the 5' RACE reads again in MiXCR, with one record for every CDR3 protein. The data contain roughly 230,000 distinct CDR3 sequences, roughly 8.2% of them seen just once; the ten biggest clones take up roughly 4.9%. The sequenced material came from blood, either unsorted or a sorted T cell fraction (not recorded which). Receptor source: a female donor with ankylosing spondylitis or in good health (not recorded which).

This clonotype occurred many times. The genes are TRBV9 and TRBJ2-7, with D perhaps TRBD1 (6 bases). The CDR3 contains 14 residues. The V end lost 2 bases, the J end lost 0 bases, and 9 bases lay between the germline ends. CDR1 and CDR2 (germline): SGDLS, YYNGEE. The CDR3 DNA sequence: TGTGCCAGCAGCGTGGGGGCGGACTCCTACGAGCAGTACTTC. It specifies CASSVGADSYEQYF.

This clonotype appeared many times. The V call is TRBV20-1, the J call TRBJ2-1, with 7 bases aligning to TRBD1. Germline V gene sequence: CDR1 DFQATT, CDR2 SNEGSKA (reference sequence). The V and J ends lost 6 bases and 5 bases, in that order; junction bases with no gene match: 10. The length of the CDR3 is 14 residues. The chain's CDR3 is CSAPGQTRDNEQFF. CDR3 coding DNA: TGCAGTGCACCGGGACAGACGAGGGACAATGAGCAGTTCTTC.

The rearrangement links TRBV5-8 to TRBJ1-2; TRBD1 agrees at 7 bases. The CDR3 runs 14 residues. Per germline, CDR1 SGHTS and CDR2 YDEGEE. CDR3 in amino acids: CDCCPTGRVEGYTF. For the CDR3, the DNA is TGTGACTGCTGCCCGACAGGGAGGGTAGAAGGCTACACCTTC.

Ten or more counts support this clonotype. The CDR3 sequence: CATSRDVGVTGELFF. The CDR3 DNA sequence: TGTGCCACCAGCAGAGATGTGGGGGTCACCGGGGAGCTGTTTTTT. This rearrangement joins TRBV15 to TRBJ2-2; possibly TRBD1 or TRBD2 for D (5 bases each). The CDR3 has 15 amino acids. The V gene lost 0 bases and the J gene lost 4 bases, with 9 bases spanning the gap. Germline V gene lookup returns CDR1 LNHNV and CDR2 YYDKDF (reference sequence).

This clonotype was seen only once. With a much larger clone just one base away, this may be a read error. The rearrangement joins TRBV11-2 to TRBJ1-2, with D tentatively TRBD1 (5 bases). Trimming removed 3 bases at V and 10 bases at J, with 18 bases between. Germline loops: CDR1 SGHAT, CDR2 FQNNGV. The CDR3 sequence is 14 residues long. CDR3 sequence reads: CASSFPGAGRAYTF. The CDR3 DNA is TGTGCCAGCAGCTTTCCCGGGGCCGGGAGGGCCTACACCTTC.

This clonotype was observed at least ten times. The rearrangement uses TRBV7-2 and TRBJ2-1; D is unclear. V lost 1 base, J lost 10 bases, and 14 bases lay in between. CDR3 size: 14 residues. Germline V gene sequence: CDR1 SGHTA, CDR2 FQGNSA. CDR3 residues: CASSLGAEGLEQFF. The DNA for the CDR3 is TGTGCCAGCAGCTTAGGGGCCGAAGGTCTCGAGCAGTTCTTC.

At least ten counts were recorded for this clonotype. The chain joins TRBV20-1 to TRBJ2-3, with 8 bases that match TRBD2. The V gene end was trimmed by 5 bases and the J gene end by 1 base; junction bases not matched to a gene: 8. The CDR3 is 15 residues long. Per germline, CDR1 DFQATT and CDR2 SNEGSKA (reference sequence). CDR3 coding DNA: TGCAGTGCTCAGACGGGACTAGTCGGCACAGATACGCAGTATTTT. Protein: CSAQTGLVGTDTQYF.

This clonotype was seen at least ten times. V gene TRBV20-1 combines with J gene TRBJ2-7; D is undetermined. The length of the CDR3 is 13 residues. The germline V and J ends were trimmed by 6 bases and 1 base, with 13 bases remaining between them. The germline CDR1 and CDR2 sequences are DFQATT and SNEGSKA (reference sequence). DNA of the CDR3: TGCAGTGCCCTACCTTGGAATTCCTACGAGCAGTACTTC. Its translation: CSALPWNSYEQYF.

This clonotype was seen ten or more times. The rearrangement links TRBV24-1 to TRBJ2-3; no reliable D call. V was pared by 4 bases and J by 2 bases, with 6 bases between. The length of the CDR3 is 13 residues. Germline V CDR1 and CDR2: KGHDR, SFDVKD. The CDR3 reads CATSEVTTDTQYF. The DNA for the CDR3 is TGTGCCACCAGTGAAGTAACCACAGATACGCAGTATTTT.

This clonotype was seen repeatedly, ten times or more. The chain links TRBV4-3 to TRBJ2-7; a weak D match, TRBD1 (6 bases). The CDR3 spans 16 residues. V dropped 0 bases and J dropped 1 base, with 13 bases sitting between them. Germline-derived CDR1 and CDR2 are LGHNA and YSLEER. The CDR3 DNA is TGCGCCAGCAGCCAAGAATTGGGGGCGCGATCCTACGAGCAGTACTTC. It yields the protein CASSQELGARSYEQYF.

This clonotype has ten or more counts. This chain links TRBV20-1 with TRBJ2-2; D assignment may be TRBD1 or TRBD2 (5 bases each). V was trimmed by 2 bases and J by 5 bases, leaving 15 bases between them. Germline V gene data show CDR1 as DFQATT and CDR2 as SNEGSKA (reference sequence). The CDR3 sequence is 15 residues long. The CDR3 loop is CSARQVGRPTGELFF. The CDR3 DNA reads as TGCAGTGCTAGACAGGTGGGACGGCCGACCGGGGAGCTGTTTTTT.

There are many counts of this clonotype. The V gene is TRBV5-1, the J gene TRBJ2-1, with 16 bases matching TRBD2. Germline V lookup: CDR1 SGHRS, CDR2 YFSETQ. This CDR3 has 20 residues. J was trimmed by 7 bases and V by 4 bases; bases with no gene match: 17. In nucleotides, the CDR3 is TGCGCCAGCAGCCCCGCCGCCGGGACTAGCGGGAGGGCCGGAAAAAATGAGCAGTTCTTC. Translated, it gives CASSPAAGTSGRAGKNEQFF.

This clonotype was detected ten times or more. J is TRBJ2-7 and V is TRBV20-1; 7 bases fit TRBD1. The CDR3 covers 13 residues. Germline assignment: CDR1 DFQATT and CDR2 SNEGSKA (reference sequence). V gave up 6 bases and J gave up 0 bases; unmatched junction bases: 5. This CDR3 reads CSAWGQSSYEQYF. In nucleotides, the CDR3 is TGCAGTGCCTGGGGACAGAGCTCCTACGAGCAGTACTTC.